This T cell receptor (beta chain) was captured in a study of T cells in Graves' hyperthyroidism and ophthalmopathy (dated 2019 in TCRdb). At the level of the whole study: Peripheral blood was collected at initial diagnosis, before any treatment. To identify distinguishing TCR V-J signatures, a discovery cohort of 90 to 100 patients was used, comprising some 43 with Graves' ophthalmopathy and approximately 57 with stable Graves' hyperthyroidism. The 75 to 100 discovery patients were randomly divided into training and test sets at a 7:3 ratio. In more than 5 Graves' hyperthyroidism patients, the study also compared T-cell repertoires from thyroid tissue with T-cell repertoires from blood. Once sampling was done, hyperthyroidism patients were given methimazole at a starting dose of 30 mg daily, whereas ophthalmopathy patients were given high-dose intravenous methylprednisolone. Prospective prediction of ophthalmopathy was tested in an independent validation cohort of approximately 18 hyperthyroidism patients and 15 to 17 patients who later progressed to ophthalmopathy. According to the paper, TCR Vbeta CDR3 sequencing was carried out on over 130 peripheral blood samples, which came from approximately 43 ophthalmopathy, around 74 hyperthyroidism and some 17 progressor patients. The paper's findings and limits, for the study overall: Ophthalmopathy was separated from stable hyperthyroidism by a 13 V-J signature model, with over 85% sensitivity and 81% to 83% specificity obtained in cross-validation and 80%/75% obtained in testing. No statistical method was used to set the sample size in advance, and investigators knew the group allocation. In validation, the model predicted progression to ophthalmopathy with around 71% sensitivity and about 72% specificity, a median of about 6.7 months before onset. Most expanded thyroid clonotypes (frequency above 0.001) were also detected in blood, suggesting blood repertoires may reflect thyroid immune responses.

TCR beta CDR3 regions were amplified from RNA transcripts. For the first round of RT-PCR on the TCR CDR3, the HTBI primer set was used together with the Qiagen OneStep RT-PCR kit. Libraries were constructed in a second round of multiplex PCR, after which size selection and purification were carried out. The libraries were sequenced on an Illumina HiSeq2000 using paired-end 100 bp reads. Turning to the authors' computational methods: Raw data were processed with SOAPnuke, discarding reads with adapters, uncalled bases, mean Phred below 15, or no exact constant-primer or identifier match. High-quality paired reads were merged with COPE v1.2.5, and unique nucleotide sequences were defined as clonotypes. Clonotypes were aligned to IMGT TRBV, TRBD and TRBJ reference segments using MiTCR v1.1. The analysis included only V-J combinations with a frequency above 0.0001, which together covered 99% to 99.2% of the repertoires. The TCS score was defined as F50 (clonal expansion) divided by E x V (chaos), with BLOSUM62-based TCRdist calculated between CDR3 peptides within each V-J. Welch's t-statistics and random forest reduced roughly 500 V-J features to roughly 13, which were used in a naive Bayes classifier (R e1071). Clones were called with MiXCR by TCRdb after fastp trimmed the public reads at Q25, and only in-frame beta chains were retained. Every CDR3 protein is listed once, alongside the most common genes and DNA of its rows. TCRdb, not the authors, supplied the V and J calls. This sample comprises around 440,000 distinct CDR3 sequences, about 15% of them detected only once. Of the sample, around 7% falls within the top ten clones.

Graves' hyperthyroidism was defined as stable when no progression to ophthalmopathy occurred over 18 months of follow-up. The hyperthyroidism patients were between 18 and 65 years old and newly diagnosed, with a disease duration of less than 2 months. Exclusion was applied to patients with uncontrolled infections, other autoimmune diseases, pregnancy or lactation. Diagnoses were based on clinical symptoms, serum thyroxine and TRAb, thyroid ultrasound and orbital computed tomography. PBMCs were isolated from around 10 ml of fresh peripheral blood by Ficoll-Paque density gradient centrifugation. Trizol reagent was used to extract total RNA, and RNA quality was then checked on an Agilent 2100 Bioanalyzer. Trimmed from V: 4 bases; trimmed from J: 0 bases; junction bases lacking a gene match: 8. Via the germline V gene, CDR1 is SNHLY and CDR2 FYNNEI. From its cysteine to its phenylalanine, the CDR3 spans 18 amino acids. Only the CDR3 portion is preserved as DNA: 54 bases, with reading frame beginning at the first base.

The table lists this clonotype with many counts. What this receptor recognizes is not known. Base qualities are not provided; no much larger clone lies one nucleotide away. Sequenced: blood. The V and J genes are TRBV2 and TRBJ2-1; 11 bases in the middle match TRBD2. The sequence derives from a young woman with Graves' hyperthyroidism. The CDR3 protein is CASSVPSGGLSSYNEQFF. DNA sequence: TGTGCCAGCAGTGTGCCTAGCGGGGGGCTTAGCTCCTACAATGAGCAGTTCTTC.